Following are 24 T cell receptor beta chains from one sample sequenced in a study of OX40 agonist ivuxolimab in advanced cancers. The protocol was immunoSEQ multiplex PCR, while the TCRdb copy is restricted to in-frame clones and leaves out a portion. The sample lists some 17,000 clones, around 80% seen once, with 20% to 30% in the top ten. Sequences were derived from CD4+ or CD8+ T cells sorted from blood, sampled in a trial of the OX40 agonist ivuxolimab. Source of these receptors: an adult with an advanced solid tumor such as melanoma, head and neck, liver or kidney cancer.

V and J are TRBV27 and TRBJ2-3, with 8 positions matching TRBD1. CDR1 and CDR2 (germline): MNHEY, SMNVEV (reference sequence). The V segment lost 5 bases and the J segment 4 bases; nucleotides outside the gene matches: 8. The CDR3 has 15 residues. The CDR3 is CASSGGTGPPDTQYF. The DNA of the CDR3 is TGTGCCAGCAGTGGGGGGACAGGCCCCCCAGATACGCAGTATTTT.

The DNA of the CDR3 is TGTGCCTGGAGTTATCAGGGGTATATTTCCTACGAGCAGTACTTC. Encoded protein: CAWSYQGYISYEQYF. The chain employs TRBV30 and TRBJ2-7, with D possibly TRBD1 on 6 matching bases. Trimming cost V 2 bases and J 1 base, with 15 bases left between them. This CDR3 has 15 residues. Germline CDR1 and CDR2: GTSNPN and SVGIG (reference sequence).

This chain connects TRBV6-1 to TRBJ2-1; no definite D call. Trimming left V 1 base short and J 5 bases short, with 6 bases between. The CDR3 is 13 residues long. Germline V CDR1 and CDR2: MNHNS, SASEGT. The DNA of the CDR3 is TGTGCCAGCAGTGAAGGTACTAACAATGAGCAGTTCTTC. Its translation is CASSEGTNNEQFF.

This clone was recorded a few times. The genes are TRBV28 and TRBJ1-5, with 9 nucleotides matching TRBD1. The V gene end was trimmed by 2 bases and the J gene end by 2 bases; junction bases not matched to a gene: 1. The length of the CDR3 is 15 residues. From germline, CDR1 is MDHEN and CDR2 SYDVKM. The CDR3 DNA follows: TGTGCCAGCAGTTTAAGGACAGGGGGCAATCAGCCCCAGCATTTT. As protein: CASSLRTGGNQPQHF.

The CDR3 reads CASTSRTGFEQYF. DNA for the CDR3: TGTGCCAGCACGTCCCGGACAGGGTTCGAGCAGTACTTC. V and J are TRBV6-5 and TRBJ2-7; TRBD1 agrees at 8 bases. CDR1 is MNHEY, CDR2 SVGAGI, per germline. This CDR3 is built from 13 residues. V shed 7 bases and J 6 bases; nucleotides not matched to a gene: 8.

V usage is TRBV2 and J usage is TRBJ1-2; D gene unclear. This CDR3 contains 11 residues. Deletions cut 6 bases from V and 2 bases from J, with 4 bases between. From germline, CDR1 is SNHLY and CDR2 FYNNEI. The CDR3 loop reads CASRGNYGYTF. As DNA, the CDR3 is TGTGCCAGCAGAGGAAACTATGGCTACACCTTC.

This chain joins TRBV9 and TRBJ2-5; TRBD2 aligns across 14 bases. After removal of 4 bases from V and 2 bases from J, the junction contained 10 bases not matched to a gene. Germline values: CDR1 SGDLS, CDR2 YYNGEE. The CDR3 is 18 amino acids. The CDR3 protein is CASSPAPGLAGGQETQYF. The CDR3 DNA reads as TGTGCCAGCAGCCCAGCCCCTGGACTAGCGGGGGGACAAGAGACCCAGTACTTC.

This chain uses TRBV11-2 with TRBJ2-7; D uncertain. The germline gives CDR1 SGHAT, CDR2 FQNNGV. The V gene lost 3 bases and the J gene lost 4 bases, with 10 bases spanning the gap. The CDR3 length is 13 residues. The CDR3 nucleotides are TGTGCCAGCAGCTTTGGGCAGAGTTACGAGCAGTACTTC. It translates to CASSFGQSYEQYF.

This chain joins TRBV9 and TRBJ1-3; 7 bases agree with TRBD1. Germline values: CDR1 SGDLS, CDR2 YYNGEE. V lost 4 bases to trimming and J lost 1 base; unmatched junction nucleotides: 14. This CDR3 is built from 18 residues. CDR3 nucleotides: TGTGCCAGCAGCCCCAGGGGGTCGGGACTCAATTCTGGAAACACCATATATTTT. Translation: CASSPRGSGLNSGNTIYF.

V gene TRBV27 combines with J gene TRBJ1-2; the match to TRBD1 covers 8 bases. V lost 3 bases to trimming and J lost 8 bases; unmatched junction nucleotides: 11. CDR3 length: 15 amino acids. The V gene's germline CDR1 is MNHEY and CDR2 SMNVEV (reference sequence). CDR3 protein: CASSFLDRGEHGYTF. The CDR3 coding sequence is TGTGCCAGCAGTTTTCTCGACAGGGGAGAACACGGCTACACCTTC.

The chain uses TRBV6-1 and TRBJ2-1, with 7 bases identical to TRBD1. V lost 7 bases, J lost 7 bases, and 7 bases stayed unmatched. This CDR3 is built from 13 residues. Germline CDR1 reads MNHNS; CDR2 reads SASEGT. CDR3 coding DNA: TGTGCCAGCACGACAGGGACGGAAAATGAGCAGTTCTTC. Encoded protein: CASTTGTENEQFF.

This clone was detected only a few times. CDR3: CASSTTTSGVYNEQFF. The CDR3 DNA reads TGTGCCAGCAGCACGACGACTAGCGGGGTCTACAATGAGCAGTTCTTC. V is TRBV7-6 and J is TRBJ2-1; TRBD2 agrees at 11 bases. CDR3 length: 16 amino acids. V shed 5 bases and J 3 bases; nucleotides not matched to a gene: 6. Germline CDR1 reads SGHVS; CDR2 reads FNYEAQ.

The J gene is TRBJ1-5, the V gene TRBV29-1, with no clear D. CDR3 length: 14 amino acids. Germline CDR1 reads SQVTM; CDR2 reads ANQGSEA. The V end was cut by 6 bases, the J end by 0 bases, with 12 bases between. CDR3 residues: CSVSDGYSNQPQHF. In DNA form, the CDR3 reads TGCAGCGTCTCTGACGGATATAGCAATCAGCCCCAGCATTTT.

V is TRBV7-9 and J is TRBJ2-7; maybe TRBD1 (5 bases). Germline V gives CDR1 SEHNR, CDR2 FQNEAQ (reference sequence). Trimming left V 2 bases short and J 5 bases short, with 7 bases between. This CDR3 comprises 12 residues. The CDR3 nucleotides are TGTGCCAGCAGCTTACTCAGGGACGAGCAGTACTTC. Residues: CASSLLRDEQYF.

In its sample, this clone was seen once. This CDR3 is CASSAGPVGYTF. DNA for the CDR3: TGTGCCAGCAGCGCCGGCCCGGTTGGCTACACCTTC. This chain joins TRBV9 and TRBJ1-2; D unclear. Trimming shortened V by 3 bases and J by 7 bases, and 10 bases separated the two germline ends. CDR1 is SGDLS, CDR2 YYNGEE, per germline. This CDR3 contains 12 residues.

This clone was recorded only once. J is TRBJ2-7 and V is TRBV14; D is possibly TRBD2 (6 bases). The V end lost 3 bases, the J end lost 0 bases, and 12 bases lay between the germline ends. Germline assignment: CDR1 SGHDN and CDR2 FVKESK. This CDR3 is 15 amino acids long. The CDR3 sequence is CASSQAGPLSYEQYF. In DNA form, the CDR3 reads TGTGCCAGCAGCCAGGCGGGGCCACTCTCCTACGAGCAGTACTTC. Full variable domain (remainder filled in from reference TRBV14 and TRBJ2-7): EAGVTQFPSHSVIEKGQTVTLRCDPISGHDNLYWYRRVMGKEIKFLLHFVKESKQDESGMPNNRFLAERTGGTYSTLKVQPAELEDSGVYFCASSQAGPLSYEQYFGPGTRLTVT.

This clone is medium-sized within its sample. Different DNA sequences within this sample yield the same CDR3. This chain connects TRBV27 to TRBJ1-2; D uncertain. The V end was cut by 3 bases, the J end by 6 bases, with 2 bases between. CDR1 and CDR2 from the germline V gene are MNHEY and SMNVEV (reference sequence). The length of the CDR3 is 10 residues. The DNA of the CDR3 is TGTGCCAGCAGTTTGGATGGCTACACCTTC. This codes for CASSLDGYTF.

The rearrangement links TRBV9 to TRBJ2-1; maybe TRBD2 (6 bases). Germline values: CDR1 SGDLS, CDR2 YYNGEE. Trimming left V 4 bases short and J 9 bases short, with 11 bases between. The CDR3 length is 12 residues. This chain's CDR3 is CASSPPGVEQFF. In DNA, the CDR3 is TGTGCCAGCAGCCCGCCGGGGGTTGAGCAGTTCTTC.

The rearrangement links TRBV7-2 to TRBJ2-1, with 7 positions matching TRBD2. Germline V gene lookup returns CDR1 SGHTA and CDR2 FQGNSA. The CDR3 has 15 amino acids. Trimming took 5 bases from V and 0 from J; bases not matched to a gene: 4. This CDR3 reads CASSLLAASYNEQFF. CDR3 nucleotide sequence: TGTGCCAGCAGCCTCCTAGCGGCCTCCTACAATGAGCAGTTCTTC.

The chain links TRBV6-5 to TRBJ1-5; possibly TRBD1 for D (5 bases). This CDR3 has 11 residues. Germline V gene sequence: CDR1 MNHEY, CDR2 SVGAGI. Trimming took 2 bases from V and 11 from J, leaving 7 bases between them. The CDR3 coding sequence is TGTGCCAGCAGTTACGGGGGGGCCCAGCATTTT. Amino acid sequence: CASSYGGAQHF.

This clone was counted only a few times. The DNA of the CDR3 is TGCGCCAGCAGCTTGAGCGGGGACACCTACGAGCAGTACTTC. Its protein is CASSLSGDTYEQYF. The genes are TRBV5-1 and TRBJ2-7; tentative D call: TRBD2 (7 bases). Germline V gives CDR1 SGHRS, CDR2 YFSETQ. The CDR3 runs 14 residues. V dropped 1 base and J dropped 2 bases, with 10 bases sitting between them.

The chain has TRBV29-1 and TRBJ2-7; TRBD2 aligns across 12 bases. J lost 6 bases, V lost 7 bases, and 7 bases had no gene match. The CDR3 is made up of 13 amino acids. Germline-derived CDR1 and CDR2 are SQVTM and ANQGSEA. The CDR3 loop is CSALTSGSGEQYF. CDR3 nucleotides: TGCAGCGCTTTGACTAGCGGGAGTGGCGAGCAGTACTTC.

The chain is built from TRBV19 and TRBJ2-7; D is possibly TRBD1 (6 bases). Trimming took off 3 bases at V and 1 base at J, with 10 bases between the two ends. The germline CDR1 and CDR2 sequences are LNHDA and SQIVND (reference sequence). The CDR3 contains 14 residues. CDR3 sequence: CASSINRESYEQYF. The CDR3 DNA is TGTGCCAGTAGTATTAACAGGGAGTCCTACGAGCAGTACTTC.

The V and J genes are TRBV7-6 and TRBJ2-1; D is unresolved. The V end lost 5 bases, the J end lost 8 bases, and 10 bases lay between the germline ends. This CDR3 has 12 amino acids. Looked up from germline, CDR1 is SGHVS and CDR2 is FNYEAQ. The CDR3 DNA reads TGTGCCAGCAGCCAGACCTGGGATGAGCAGTTCTTC. Amino acids: CASSQTWDEQFF.